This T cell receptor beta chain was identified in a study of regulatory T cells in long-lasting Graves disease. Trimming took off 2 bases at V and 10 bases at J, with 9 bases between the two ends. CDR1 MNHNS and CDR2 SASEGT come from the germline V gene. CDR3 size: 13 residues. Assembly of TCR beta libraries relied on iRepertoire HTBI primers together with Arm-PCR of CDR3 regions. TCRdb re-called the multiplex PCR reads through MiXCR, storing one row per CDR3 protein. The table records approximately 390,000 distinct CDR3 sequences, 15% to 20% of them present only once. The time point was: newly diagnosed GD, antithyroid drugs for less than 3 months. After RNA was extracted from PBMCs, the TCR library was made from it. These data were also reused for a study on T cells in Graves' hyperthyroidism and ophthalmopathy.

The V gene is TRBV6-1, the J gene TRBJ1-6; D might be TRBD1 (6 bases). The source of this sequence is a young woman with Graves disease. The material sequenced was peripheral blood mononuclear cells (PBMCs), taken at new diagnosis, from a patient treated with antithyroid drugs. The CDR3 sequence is CASSETGWSPLHF. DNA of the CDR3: TGTGCCAGCAGTGAAACAGGGTGGTCACCCCTCCACTTT.